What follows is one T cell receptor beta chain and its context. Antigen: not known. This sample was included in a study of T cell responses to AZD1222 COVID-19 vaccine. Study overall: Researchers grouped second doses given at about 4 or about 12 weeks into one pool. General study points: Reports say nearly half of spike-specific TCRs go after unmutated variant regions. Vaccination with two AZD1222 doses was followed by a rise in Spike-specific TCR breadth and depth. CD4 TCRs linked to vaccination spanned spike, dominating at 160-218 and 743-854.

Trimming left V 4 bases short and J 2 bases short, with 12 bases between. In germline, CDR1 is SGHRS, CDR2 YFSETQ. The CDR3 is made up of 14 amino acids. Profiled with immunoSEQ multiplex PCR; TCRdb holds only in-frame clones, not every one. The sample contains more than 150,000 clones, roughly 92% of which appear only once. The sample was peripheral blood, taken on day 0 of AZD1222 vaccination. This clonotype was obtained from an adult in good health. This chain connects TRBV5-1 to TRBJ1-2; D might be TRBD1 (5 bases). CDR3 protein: CASSLQGTNYGYTF. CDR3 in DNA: TGCGCCAGCAGCCTCCAGGGTACCAACTATGGCTACACCTTC. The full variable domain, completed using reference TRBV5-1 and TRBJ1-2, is KAGVTQTPRYLIKTRGQQVTLSCSPISGHRSVSWYQQTPGQGLQFLFEYFSETQRNKGNFPGRFSGRQFSNSRSEMNVSTLELGDSALYLCASSLQGTNYGYTFGSGTRLTVV.